This T cell receptor beta chain was recorded in a study of cytomegalovirus exposure and HLA in healthy donors. Findings and limits, study-wide: Information on immune exposure was restricted to one variable (CMV serostatus). An Asian-associated ancestry cluster reportedly showed fewer N-insertions than the approximately 700-donor mean in a later analysis.

Both 60 Vbeta primers and 13 Jbeta primers went into the PCR. Using immunoSEQ multiplex PCR, the repertoire was profiled, and TCRdb retains in-frame clones only, with some absent. The sample holds roughly 26,000 clones, approximately 70% seen once. Worth noting for this clone: The target antigen is unknown.

Trimming took 5 bases from V and 3 from J, leaving 13 bases between them. This CDR3 has 14 amino acids. Germline V gene sequence: CDR1 SGHTA, CDR2 FQGNSA. The chain is built from TRBV7-2 and TRBJ1-2; a possible D gene is TRBD1 (6 bases). This sequence originates from a woman aged 45 to 65 in good health and CMV-seronegative. The specimen sequenced was PBMCs. The CDR3 nucleotides read TGTGCCAGCAGCGCGCGGGGGCAGCACTATGGCTACACCTTC. Its protein product is CASSARGQHYGYTF. The full variable domain, completed using reference TRBV7-2 and TRBJ1-2, is GAGVSQSPSNKVTEKGKDVELRCDPISGHTALYWYRQSLGQGLEFLIYFQGNSAPDKSGLPSDRFSAERTGGSVSTLTIQRTQQEDSAVYLCASSARGQHYGYTFGSGTRLTVV.